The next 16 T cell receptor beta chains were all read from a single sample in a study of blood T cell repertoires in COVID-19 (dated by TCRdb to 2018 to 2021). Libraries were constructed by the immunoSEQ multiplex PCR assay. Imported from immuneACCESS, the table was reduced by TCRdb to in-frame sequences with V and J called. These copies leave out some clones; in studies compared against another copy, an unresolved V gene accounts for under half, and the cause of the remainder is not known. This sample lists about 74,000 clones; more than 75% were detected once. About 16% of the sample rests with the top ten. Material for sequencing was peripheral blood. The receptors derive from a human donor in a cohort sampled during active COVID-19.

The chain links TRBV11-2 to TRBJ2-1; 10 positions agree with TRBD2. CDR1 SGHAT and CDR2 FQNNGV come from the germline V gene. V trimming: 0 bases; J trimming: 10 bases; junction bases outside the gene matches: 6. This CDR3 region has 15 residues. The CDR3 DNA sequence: TGTGCCAGCAGCTTAGAGCTAGCGGGAGAAGGAGAGCAGTTCTTC. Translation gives CASSLELAGEGEQFF.

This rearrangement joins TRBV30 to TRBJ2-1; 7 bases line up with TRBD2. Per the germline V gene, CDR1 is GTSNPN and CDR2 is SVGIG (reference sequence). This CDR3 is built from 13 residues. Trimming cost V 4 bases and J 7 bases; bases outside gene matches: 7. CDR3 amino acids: CAWTGLPRNEQFF. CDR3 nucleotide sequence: TGTGCCTGGACGGGACTACCCAGGAATGAGCAGTTCTTC.

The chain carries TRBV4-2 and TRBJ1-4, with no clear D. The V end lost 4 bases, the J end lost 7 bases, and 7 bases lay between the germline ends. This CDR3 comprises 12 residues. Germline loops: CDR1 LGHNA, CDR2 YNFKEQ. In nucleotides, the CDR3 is TGTGCCAGCAGCCTGATAGCTGAAAAACTGTTTTTT. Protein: CASSLIAEKLFF.

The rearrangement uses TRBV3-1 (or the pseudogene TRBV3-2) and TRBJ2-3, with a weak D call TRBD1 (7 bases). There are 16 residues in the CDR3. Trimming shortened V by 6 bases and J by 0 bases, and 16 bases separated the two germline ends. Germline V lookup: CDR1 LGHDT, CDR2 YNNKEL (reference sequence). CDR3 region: CASSGVGGGSTDTQYF. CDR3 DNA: TGTGCCAGCAGTGGGGTAGGAGGGGGCAGCACAGATACGCAGTATTTT.

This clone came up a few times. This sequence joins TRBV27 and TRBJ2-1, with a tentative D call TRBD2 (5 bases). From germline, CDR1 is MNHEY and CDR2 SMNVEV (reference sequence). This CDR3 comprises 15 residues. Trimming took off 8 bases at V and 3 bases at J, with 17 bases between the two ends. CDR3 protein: CASRASPSLYNEQFF. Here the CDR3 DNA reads TGTGCCAGCCGGGCTAGCCCAAGCCTCTACAATGAGCAGTTCTTC.

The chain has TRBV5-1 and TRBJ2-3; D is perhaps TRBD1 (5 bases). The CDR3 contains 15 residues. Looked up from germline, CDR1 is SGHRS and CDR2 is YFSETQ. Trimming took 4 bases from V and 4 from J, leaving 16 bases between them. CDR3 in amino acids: CASSRDWVQADTQYF. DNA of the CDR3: TGCGCCAGCAGCCGAGATTGGGTACAGGCAGATACGCAGTATTTT.

CDR3 in amino acids: CASSHAPRSGNEQFF. CDR3 coding DNA: TGTGCCAGCAGCCATGCTCCGCGGTCGGGCAATGAGCAGTTCTTC. J is TRBJ2-1 and V is TRBV3-1 (or the pseudogene TRBV3-2); D not certain. CDR3 size: 15 residues. Trimming cost V 3 bases and J 6 bases, with 15 bases left between them. Germline CDR1 is LGHDT and CDR2 is YNNKEL (reference sequence).

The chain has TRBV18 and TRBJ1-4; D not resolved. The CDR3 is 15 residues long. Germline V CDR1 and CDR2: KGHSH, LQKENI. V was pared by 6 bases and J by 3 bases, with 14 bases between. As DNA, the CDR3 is TGTGCCAGCTCCCCCGGTGCGAATCCTAATGAAAAACTGTTTTTT. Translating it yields CASSPGANPNEKLFF.

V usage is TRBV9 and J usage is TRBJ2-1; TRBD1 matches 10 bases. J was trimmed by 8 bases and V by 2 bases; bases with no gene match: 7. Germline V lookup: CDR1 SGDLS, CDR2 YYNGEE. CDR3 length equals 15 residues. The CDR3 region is CASSVGGTGDDEQFF. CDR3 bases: TGTGCCAGCAGCGTTGGAGGGACAGGGGACGATGAGCAGTTCTTC.

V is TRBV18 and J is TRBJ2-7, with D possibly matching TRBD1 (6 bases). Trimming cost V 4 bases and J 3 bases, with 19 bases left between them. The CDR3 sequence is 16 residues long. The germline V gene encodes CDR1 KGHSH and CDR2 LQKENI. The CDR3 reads CASSLQSGALGYEQYF. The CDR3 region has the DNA TGTGCCAGCTCACTCCAGTCAGGGGCCCTCGGCTACGAGCAGTACTTC.

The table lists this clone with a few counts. The DNA for the CDR3 is TGTGCCAGCAGCTGGACAGGGGGAGAGGTTGGCTACACCTTC. Translated, it gives CASSWTGGEVGYTF. J is TRBJ1-2 and V is TRBV5-4, with 10 bases aligning to TRBD1. V lost 3 bases to trimming and J lost 7 bases; unmatched junction nucleotides: 6. CDR3 length: 14 residues. In germline, CDR1 is SGHNT, CDR2 YYREEE (reference sequence).

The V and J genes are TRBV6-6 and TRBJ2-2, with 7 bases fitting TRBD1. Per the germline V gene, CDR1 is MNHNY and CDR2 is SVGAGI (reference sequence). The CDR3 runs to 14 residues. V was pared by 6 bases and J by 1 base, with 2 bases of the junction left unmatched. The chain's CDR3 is CASRRTGNTGELFF. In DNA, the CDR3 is TGTGCCAGCAGAAGGACAGGGAACACCGGGGAGCTGTTTTTT.

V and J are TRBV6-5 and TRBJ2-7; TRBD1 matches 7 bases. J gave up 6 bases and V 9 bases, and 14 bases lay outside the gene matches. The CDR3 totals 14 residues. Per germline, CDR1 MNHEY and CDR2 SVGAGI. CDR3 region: CASLWTGDVSEQYF. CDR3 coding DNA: TGTGCCAGTCTATGGACAGGTGATGTGAGCGAGCAGTACTTC.

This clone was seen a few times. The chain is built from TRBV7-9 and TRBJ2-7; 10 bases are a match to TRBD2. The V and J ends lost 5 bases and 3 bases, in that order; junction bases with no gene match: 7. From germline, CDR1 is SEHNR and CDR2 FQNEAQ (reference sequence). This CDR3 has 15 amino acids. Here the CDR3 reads CASSLGLAGDYEQYF. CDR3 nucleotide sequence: TGTGCCAGCAGCCTGGGGCTAGCGGGGGACTACGAGCAGTACTTC. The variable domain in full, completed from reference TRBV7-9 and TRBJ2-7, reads DTGVSQNPRHKITKRGQNVTFRCDPISEHNRLYWYRQTLGQGPEFLTYFQNEAQLEKSRLLSDRFSAERPKGSFSTLEIQRTEQGDSAMYLCASSLGLAGDYEQYFGPGTRLTVT.

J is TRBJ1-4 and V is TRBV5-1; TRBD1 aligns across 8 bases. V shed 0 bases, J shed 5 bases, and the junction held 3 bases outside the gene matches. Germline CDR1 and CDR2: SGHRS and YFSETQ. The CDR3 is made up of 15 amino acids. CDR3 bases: TGCGCCAGCAGCTTGGGACAGGGGAAAAATGAAAAACTGTTTTTT. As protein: CASSLGQGKNEKLFF.

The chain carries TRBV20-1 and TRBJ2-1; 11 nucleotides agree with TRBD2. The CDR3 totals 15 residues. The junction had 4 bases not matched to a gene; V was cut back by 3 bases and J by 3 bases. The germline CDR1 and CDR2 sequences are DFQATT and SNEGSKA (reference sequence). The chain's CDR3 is CSASFGTSGYNEQFF. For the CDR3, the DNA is TGCAGTGCTAGTTTCGGGACTAGCGGCTACAATGAGCAGTTCTTC.